This TCR beta chain came from a study of OX40 agonist ivuxolimab in advanced cancers. Study-wide background: The diagnoses of dose-escalation patients were hepatocellular carcinoma, melanoma, renal cell or head and neck cancer. The study, taken as a whole, reports: Antigen specificity was not determined for the expanded peripheral T cells.

A remark on this clone: Antigen specificity is unknown.

CDR3 length equals 15 residues. V dropped 6 bases and J dropped 1 base, with 16 bases sitting between them. The V gene's germline CDR1 is SGHRS and CDR2 YFSETQ. Clones were read by immunoSEQ multiplex PCR, and TCRdb kept only the in-frame ones, dropping some. Of 25,000 or so clones in the sample, 88% are singletons; the top ten hold 9.5% to 10%. Specimen: CD4+ or CD8+ T cells sorted from blood, collected in a trial of the OX40 agonist ivuxolimab. The gene calls are TRBV5-1 and TRBJ1-1; D gene unclear. The sequence derives from an adult with an advanced solid tumor such as melanoma, head and neck, liver or kidney cancer. Written as DNA, the CDR3 is TGCGCCAGCATTTCAGAACCGGAGGCGAACACTGAAGCTTTCTTT. Encoded protein: CASISEPEANTEAFF.